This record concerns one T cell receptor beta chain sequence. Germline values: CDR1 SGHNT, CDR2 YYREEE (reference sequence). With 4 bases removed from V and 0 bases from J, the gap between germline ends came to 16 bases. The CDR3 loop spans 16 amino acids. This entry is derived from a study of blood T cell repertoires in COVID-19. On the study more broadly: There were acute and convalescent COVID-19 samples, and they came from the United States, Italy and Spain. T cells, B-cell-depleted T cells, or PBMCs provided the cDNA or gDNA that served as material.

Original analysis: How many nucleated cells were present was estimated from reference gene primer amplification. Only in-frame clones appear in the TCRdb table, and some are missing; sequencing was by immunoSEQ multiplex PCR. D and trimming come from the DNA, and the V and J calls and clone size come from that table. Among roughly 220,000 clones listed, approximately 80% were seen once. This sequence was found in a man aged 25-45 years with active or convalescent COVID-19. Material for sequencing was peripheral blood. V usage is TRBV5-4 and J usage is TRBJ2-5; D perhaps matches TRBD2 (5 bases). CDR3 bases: TGTGCCAGCAGCCCCGGGCCGGAGCGGAACCAAGAGACCCAGTACTTC. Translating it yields CASSPGPERNQETQYF. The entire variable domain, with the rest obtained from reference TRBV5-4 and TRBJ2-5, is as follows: ETGVTQSPTHLIKTRGQQVTLRCSSQSGHNTVSWYQQALGQGPQFIFQYYREEENGRGNFPPRFSGLQFPNYSSELNVNALELDDSALYLCASSPGPERNQETQYFGPGTRLLVL.